Below are 25 T cell receptor beta chains sequenced from a single sample in a study of early T cells in non-severe SARS-CoV-2 infection. From the 5' RACE reads, TCRdb called clonotypes with MiXCR, one entry per CDR3 protein. Here the sample spans 75,000 to 80,000 distinct CDR3 sequences, approximately 11% being singletons. This sample comprised whole blood, obtained at baseline. These receptors all come from an adult who was a healthcare worker with PCR-confirmed SARS-CoV-2 infection or an uninfected control (not recorded which).

This clonotype was detected many times. The chain couples TRBV7-9 to TRBJ2-5; 7 positions match TRBD1. This CDR3 region has 14 residues. The junction had 3 bases not matched to a gene; V was cut back by 2 bases and J by 3 bases. Germline CDR1 reads SEHNR; CDR2 reads FQNEAQ (reference sequence). CDR3 sequence reads: CASSLQGDKETQYF. CDR3 nucleotide sequence: TGTGCCAGCAGCTTACAGGGGGACAAAGAGACCCAGTACTTC.

This clonotype was seen a few times. The chain carries TRBV19 and TRBJ2-7; 10 nucleotides line up with TRBD1. Germline values: CDR1 LNHDA, CDR2 SQIVND (reference sequence). J lost 0 bases, V lost 1 base, and 0 bases had no gene match. CDR3 size: 15 residues. The CDR3 DNA is TGTGCCAGTAGTATAGGGGACAGGGGCTCCTACGAGCAGTACTTC. Its translation is CASSIGDRGSYEQYF.

V gene TRBV24-1 combines with J gene TRBJ2-3, with D perhaps TRBD1 (5 bases). There are 14 residues in the CDR3. The germline V and J ends were trimmed by 4 bases and 5 bases, with 12 bases remaining between them. CDR1 and CDR2 (germline): KGHDR, SFDVKD. CDR3 DNA sequence: TGTGCCACCAGTGACAGGCAGGGTTTAGATACGCAGTATTTT. It codes for CATSDRQGLDTQYF.

This clonotype has more than one count but fewer than ten. J is TRBJ1-1 and V is TRBV28; D is unclear. This CDR3 is built from 15 residues. Trimming stripped 3 bases from V and 3 bases from J, with 14 bases between. Looked up from germline, CDR1 is MDHEN and CDR2 is SYDVKM. The CDR3 nucleotides read TGTGCCAGCAGTTTTGGGAGGGAAAGGGACACTGAAGCTTTCTTT. The encoded protein is CASSFGRERDTEAFF.

This clonotype has only a few counts. The V call is TRBV29-1, the J call TRBJ2-7; TRBD2 agrees at 11 bases. CDR3 length equals 16 residues. Germline V lookup: CDR1 SQVTM, CDR2 ANQGSEA. V shed 2 bases and J 3 bases; nucleotides not matched to a gene: 9. In nucleotides, the CDR3 is TGCAGCGTTGAAACCCTACTAGCGGGGGTAGTCTACGAGCAGTACTTC. Translating it yields CSVETLLAGVVYEQYF.

The chain recombines TRBV5-1 with TRBJ1-1; D is undetermined. Germline assignment: CDR1 SGHRS and CDR2 YFSETQ. V dropped 2 bases and J dropped 1 base, with 6 bases sitting between them. The CDR3 covers 13 residues. CDR3 nucleotide sequence: TGCGCCAGCAGCTTCCGGCCGAACACTGAAGCTTTCTTT. Translating it yields CASSFRPNTEAFF.

The V call is TRBV20-1, the J call TRBJ1-2; 7 bases map to TRBD1. The CDR3 length is 15 residues. The germline V gene has CDR1 DFQATT and CDR2 SNEGSKA (reference sequence). V lost 8 bases to trimming and J lost 1 base; unmatched junction nucleotides: 13. This CDR3 reads CSPLPRTGDNYGYTF. CDR3 DNA: TGCAGTCCCTTACCTCGGACAGGAGATAACTATGGCTACACCTTC.

This clonotype was recorded many times. The chain joins TRBV7-2 to TRBJ2-7; no firm D call. The CDR3 sequence is 12 residues long. Per the germline V gene, CDR1 is SGHTA and CDR2 is FQGNSA. V lost 3 bases to trimming and J lost 2 bases, with 5 bases between them. The CDR3, as DNA: TGTGCCAGCAGCTTCCGTACCTACGAGCAGTACTTC. Protein: CASSFRTYEQYF.

The J gene is TRBJ2-1, the V gene TRBV3-1, with 8 bases fitting TRBD2. The CDR3 has 14 amino acids. The germline gives CDR1 LGHDT, CDR2 YNNKEL (reference sequence). V lost 2 bases and J lost 4; bases outside the gene matches: 1. CDR3 nucleotides: TGTGCCAGCAGCCAAACTAGCGGATACAATGAGCAGTTCTTC. Protein sequence: CASSQTSGYNEQFF.

In this sample, this clonotype turned up many times. This sequence joins TRBV6-1 and TRBJ2-5; the D is unclear. Germline CDR1 MNHNS, CDR2 SASEGT. Trimming pared 4 bases from V and 5 bases from J, leaving 5 bases between. The CDR3 sequence is 11 residues long. The CDR3 coding sequence is TGTGCCAGCAGTGTCGGGGAGACCCAGTACTTC. Protein product: CASSVGETQYF.

This clonotype showed up just a few times. J is TRBJ2-7 and V is TRBV7-8, with 7 bases matching TRBD1. The CDR3 consists of 15 residues. Germline loops: CDR1 SGHVS, CDR2 FQNEAQ. Unmatched junction bases numbered 6, after V lost 2 bases and J lost 2 bases. Here the CDR3 reads CASSLLGQLTYEQYF. The CDR3 DNA follows: TGTGCCAGCAGCTTATTGGGACAGCTGACCTACGAGCAGTACTTC.

CDR3 in DNA: TGTGCCAGCAGCTTGGAGTATAACGAATACAATGAGCAGTTCTTC. As protein: CASSLEYNEYNEQFF. The chain has TRBV5-5 and TRBJ2-1; D is undetermined. Germline V gene data show CDR1 as SGHKS and CDR2 as YYEKEE (reference sequence). The CDR3 consists of 15 residues. Trimming pared 0 bases from V and 4 bases from J, leaving 11 bases between.

In its sample, this clonotype was seen many times. The chain employs TRBV29-1 and TRBJ2-1; weak D call: TRBD1 (6 bases). Germline CDR1 is SQVTM and CDR2 is ANQGSEA. The V and J ends lost 0 bases and 5 bases respectively, with 17 bases between them. The CDR3 runs 16 residues. CDR3 sequence: CSVEDRDTTSHNEQFF. The CDR3 DNA reads as TGCAGCGTTGAAGACCGGGACACCACCTCACACAATGAGCAGTTCTTC.

The rearrangement uses TRBV28 and TRBJ2-5; 9 bases fit TRBD2. The germline gives CDR1 MDHEN, CDR2 SYDVKM. Trimming removed 5 bases from V and 5 bases from J; junction bases left unmatched: 12. The CDR3 sequence is 16 residues long. The CDR3 loop reads CASSPWDSGGRETQYF. The CDR3 coding sequence is TGTGCCAGCAGTCCCTGGGACAGCGGGGGGCGGGAGACCCAGTACTTC. The whole variable domain, filled in from reference TRBV28 and TRBJ2-5, reads DVKVTQSSRYLVKRTGEKVFLECVQDMDHENMFWYRQDPGLGLRLIYFSYDVKMKEKGDIPEGYSVSREKKERFSLILESASTNQTSMYLCASSPWDSGGRETQYFGPGTRLLVL.

This chain links TRBV19 with TRBJ2-2; D not certain. Per the germline V gene, CDR1 is LNHDA and CDR2 is SQIVND (reference sequence). Trimming shortened V by 9 bases and J by 4 bases, and 12 bases separated the two germline ends. The CDR3 covers 13 residues. The DNA of the CDR3 is TGTGCCAGAGCCCGGACCCCCACCGGGGAGCTGTTTTTT. Translated, it gives CARARTPTGELFF.

This clonotype has more than one count but fewer than ten. This chain links TRBV7-2 with TRBJ2-5; D may be TRBD2 (6 bases). The germline gives CDR1 SGHTA, CDR2 FQGNSA. Trimming took off 4 bases at V and 5 bases at J, with 14 bases between the two ends. The length of the CDR3 is 14 residues. CDR3 residues: CASSSRLVSETQYF. The CDR3 DNA is TGTGCCAGCAGCTCGAGACTAGTTTCTGAGACCCAGTACTTC.

This chain joins TRBV5-1 and TRBJ2-1; 12 bases line up with TRBD2. CDR3 length: 15 residues. Germline CDR1 and CDR2: SGHRS and YFSETQ. Trimming removed 5 bases from V and 8 bases from J; junction bases left unmatched: 8. CDR3 protein: CASRPGTSGYHEQFF. The DNA of the CDR3 is TGCGCCAGCAGGCCCGGGACTAGCGGGTATCATGAGCAGTTCTTC.

About this clonotype: A single base separates this from a much larger clone, so it may be a read error. This rearrangement joins TRBV7-7 to TRBJ2-1, with D maybe TRBD2 (5 bases). Germline CDR1 reads SSHAT; CDR2 reads FNYEAQ (reference sequence). The CDR3 loop spans 13 amino acids. This CDR3 is CASSTDSRNEQSF. In DNA form, the CDR3 reads TGTGCCAGCAGCACGGACTCACGGAATGAGCAGTCCTTC.

This clonotype came up many times. V and J are TRBV5-1 and TRBJ2-7; 7 bases are a match to TRBD1. The CDR3 is made up of 14 amino acids. Germline V gene data show CDR1 as SGHRS and CDR2 as YFSETQ. Germline trimming cut 4 bases from V and 3 bases from J; bases unmatched to any gene: 7. The CDR3 sequence is CASSQGQEIYEQYF. In DNA, the CDR3 is TGCGCCAGCAGCCAAGGACAGGAAATCTACGAGCAGTACTTC.

This clonotype has a handful of counts. This chain joins TRBV10-3 and TRBJ1-4, with unresolved D. V lost 9 bases to trimming and J lost 0 bases, with 5 bases between them. The CDR3 extends over 12 amino acids. Germline-derived CDR1 and CDR2 are ENHRY and SYGVKD. CDR3 DNA: TGTGCCATTTCATCAACTAATGAAAAACTGTTTTTT. It translates to CAISSTNEKLFF.

The V call is TRBV29-1, the J call TRBJ2-7, with D perhaps matching TRBD1 (6 bases). Looked up from germline, CDR1 is SQVTM and CDR2 is ANQGSEA. Trimming stripped 6 bases from V and 4 bases from J, with 16 bases between. The CDR3 sequence is 13 residues long. The CDR3 sequence is CSVMGQGRYEQYF. The DNA for the CDR3 is TGCAGCGTCATGGGGCAGGGGAGATACGAGCAGTACTTC.

The chain uses TRBV7-3 and TRBJ2-3; D gene unclear. V lost 5 bases and J lost 2, with 11 bases in between. Germline assignment: CDR1 SGHTA and CDR2 FQGTGA. This CDR3 is 14 amino acids long. CDR3: CASSLPGPTDTQYF. In nucleotides, the CDR3 is TGTGCCAGCAGCCTCCCAGGTCCCACAGATACGCAGTATTTT.

Ten or more counts support this clonotype. This rearrangement joins TRBV11-2 to TRBJ1-5; D is unresolved. V gave up 0 bases and J gave up 0 bases, with 9 bases separating them. Germline V gives CDR1 SGHAT, CDR2 FQNNGV. The CDR3 consists of 16 residues. The CDR3 coding sequence is TGTGCCAGCAGCTTAGACCCCGACTATAGCAATCAGCCCCAGCATTTT. Translated: CASSLDPDYSNQPQHF.

The chain carries TRBV5-1 and TRBJ2-3; tentatively, D is TRBD2 (5 bases). The germline V and J ends were trimmed by 2 bases and 0 bases, with 10 bases remaining between them. The germline CDR1 and CDR2 sequences are SGHRS and YFSETQ. This CDR3 is built from 15 residues. In nucleotides, the CDR3 is TGCGCCAGCAGCTTTGGAGGTCAGAGCACAGATACGCAGTATTTT. This gives the protein CASSFGGQSTDTQYF.

This clonotype has ten or more counts. The chain has TRBV7-2 and TRBJ2-3; 11 positions agree with TRBD2. The CDR3 runs to 15 residues. V dropped 5 bases and J dropped 3; count of bases not matched to a gene: 4. Germline V CDR1 and CDR2: SGHTA, FQGNSA. The DNA for the CDR3 is TGTGCCAGCAGCCCTTGGACTAGCGGGACAGATACGCAGTATTTT. Protein sequence: CASSPWTSGTDTQYF.